The clone carrying this T cell receptor (beta chain) was seen a few times. Its antigen is not known. CDR1 is MDHEN and CDR2 is SYDVKM in the germline V gene. The ends lost 3 bases at V and 3 bases at J; junction bases unmatched: 4. CDR3 length equals 15 residues. The sample originates from a study of early T cells in non-severe SARS-CoV-2 infection. For the study at large: The authors sequenced bulk RNA from unsorted whole blood, leaving chains unpaired. Findings and limits, study-wide: Matching with VDJdb favored anti-spike CD8 responses (missing private and CD4 specificities).

Individual cDNA molecules received unique molecular identifiers during library preparation. MiXCR, run by TCRdb on the 5' RACE reads, gives a single entry per CDR3 protein. In the table there are about 80,000 distinct CDR3 sequences, roughly 5.3% of which are singletons. The chain uses TRBV28 and TRBJ2-3, with 9 positions matching TRBD1. This material consisted of whole blood, taken at baseline. The source is an adult who was a healthcare worker with PCR-confirmed SARS-CoV-2 infection or an uninfected control (not recorded which). CDR3 region: CASSFDRGWTDTQYF. CDR3 in DNA: TGTGCCAGCAGTTTCGACAGGGGGTGGACAGATACGCAGTATTTT.